A single sample gave rise to the 18 T cell receptor beta chains below, sequenced in a study of blood T cell repertoires in COVID-19. The table came from immunoSEQ multiplex PCR; TCRdb's copy has only in-frame clones and leaves some out. The profile shows 36,000 or so clones, 90% of them singletons. The material sequenced was peripheral blood. All receptors come from a human donor in a cohort sampled during active COVID-19.

The V call is TRBV19, the J call TRBJ2-4, with D perhaps TRBD1 (6 bases). Germline V gives CDR1 LNHDA, CDR2 SQIVND (reference sequence). The CDR3 totals 14 residues. V lost 5 bases and J 6 bases, leaving 14 bases between the germline ends. The CDR3 loop reads CASSHQTDRNIQYF. DNA for the CDR3: TGTGCCAGTAGTCACCAGACGGACAGAAACATTCAGTACTTC.

V and J are TRBV28 and TRBJ2-1, with D possibly TRBD1 on 6 matching bases. Between the trimmed V and J ends, which lost 2 bases and 10 bases, there was a span of 18 bases. The CDR3 is 15 residues long. Germline-derived CDR1 and CDR2 are MDHEN and SYDVKM. CDR3 in amino acids: CASSLVGVEGTEQFF. The CDR3, as DNA: TGTGCCAGCAGTTTAGTCGGCGTAGAGGGGACAGAGCAGTTCTTC.

J is TRBJ2-1 and V is TRBV2; a weak D match, TRBD2 (5 bases). The CDR3 runs 15 residues. Germline V gives CDR1 SNHLY, CDR2 FYNNEI. The V end was cut by 4 bases, the J end by 0 bases, with 10 bases between. The CDR3 protein is CASSGRTGSYNEQFF. For the CDR3, the DNA is TGTGCCAGCAGTGGGAGGACGGGCTCCTACAATGAGCAGTTCTTC.

The chain carries TRBV18 and TRBJ2-3, with 8 positions matching TRBD2. This CDR3 spans 15 amino acids. Looked up from germline, CDR1 is KGHSH and CDR2 is LQKENI. V was clipped by 6 bases and J by 4 bases; unmatched bases: 9. As DNA, the CDR3 is TGTGCCAGCTCGTTAAGCGGGAGCAAGGCAGATACGCAGTATTTT. Its protein is CASSLSGSKADTQYF.

CDR3 DNA sequence: TGTGCCAGCAGCAGAAACGGAGCGGGAGTTGTGGGTGAGCAGTTCTTC. Its translation: CASSRNGAGVVGEQFF. This chain joins TRBV3-1 (or the pseudogene TRBV3-2) and TRBJ2-1, with TRBD2 matching 8 bases. With V trimmed by 5 bases and J by 9 bases, 15 bases remained unmatched. Per germline, CDR1 LGHDT and CDR2 YNNKEL (reference sequence). The CDR3 runs to 16 residues.

The V and J genes are TRBV6-6 and TRBJ2-3; maybe TRBD2 (5 bases). This CDR3 has 15 residues. The V end lost 2 bases, the J end lost 4 bases, and 13 bases lay between the germline ends. CDR1 MNHNY and CDR2 SVGAGI come from the germline V gene (reference sequence). The CDR3 sequence: CASSYVNPGADTQYF. CDR3 nucleotide sequence: TGTGCCAGCAGTTACGTTAACCCCGGGGCAGATACGCAGTATTTT.

V usage is TRBV18 and J usage is TRBJ2-3; 12 bases fit TRBD2. CDR1 and CDR2 (germline): KGHSH, LQKENI. The CDR3 extends over 16 amino acids. The V and J ends lost 2 bases and 0 bases, in that order; junction bases with no gene match: 0. The CDR3 region is CASSPGTSGSTDTQYF. The CDR3 DNA reads TGTGCCAGCTCACCAGGGACTAGCGGGAGCACAGATACGCAGTATTTT.

This chain connects TRBV11-1 to TRBJ2-4; 10 bases agree with TRBD2. V lost 5 bases and J lost 12; bases outside the gene matches: 10. This CDR3 contains 14 residues. From germline, CDR1 is SGHAT and CDR2 FQDESV (reference sequence). The CDR3 coding sequence is TGTGCCAGCAGCCCAGTCAGCGGGAGGGCCTCTCAGTACTTC. Translating gives CASSPVSGRASQYF. Full variable domain (missing parts from reference TRBV11-1 and TRBJ2-4): EAEVAQSPRYKITEKSQAVAFWCDPISGHATLYWYRQILGQGPELLVQFQDESVVDDSQLPKDRFSAERLKGVDSTLKIQPAELGDSAMYLCASSPVSGRASQYFGAGTRLSVL.

V usage is TRBV11-3 and J usage is TRBJ1-1; maybe TRBD1 (6 bases). In germline, CDR1 is SGHNT, CDR2 YENEEA. V lost 5 bases and J 6 bases, leaving 16 bases between the germline ends. CDR3 length equals 14 residues. The CDR3 DNA is TGTGCCAGCAGCGTGACGCAGGGGAGCGCTGAAGCTTTCTTT. It specifies CASSVTQGSAEAFF.

The gene calls are TRBV7-9 and TRBJ2-7; weak D call: TRBD2 (7 bases). The CDR3 spans 14 residues. Germline V lookup: CDR1 SEHNR, CDR2 FQNEAQ (reference sequence). Trimming removed 10 bases from V and 3 bases from J, with 19 bases in between. CDR3 protein: CATGGYEALYEQYF. The CDR3 DNA reads as TGTGCCACGGGGGGCTACGAGGCCCTCTACGAGCAGTACTTC.

This clone was seen just once. The chain links TRBV12-3 or TRBV12-4 to TRBJ2-4; D possibly corresponds to TRBD1 (5 bases). With 6 bases removed from V and 7 bases from J, the gap between germline ends came to 10 bases. This CDR3 contains 12 residues. The CDR3 loop is CASREGVNIQYF. The CDR3 DNA sequence: TGTGCCAGCAGGGAAGGGGTGAACATTCAGTACTTC.

The chain joins TRBV18 to TRBJ1-6, with D maybe TRBD1 (5 bases). The CDR3 loop spans 14 amino acids. Looked up from germline, CDR1 is KGHSH and CDR2 is LQKENI. The V gene lost 6 bases and the J gene lost 6 bases, with 12 bases spanning the gap. The CDR3 here is CASSPGQGNSPLHF. For the CDR3, the DNA is TGTGCCAGCTCCCCCGGTCAGGGTAATTCACCCCTCCACTTT. Full variable domain (remainder filled in from reference TRBV18 and TRBJ1-6): NAGVMQNPRHLVRRRGQEARLRCSPMKGHSHVYWYRQLPEEGLKFMVYLQKENIIDESGMPKERFSAEFPKEGPSILRIQQVVRGDSAAYFCASSPGQGNSPLHFGNGTRLTVT.

J is TRBJ2-5 and V is TRBV7-9, with 11 bases identical to TRBD2. Per germline, CDR1 SEHNR and CDR2 FQNEAQ (reference sequence). The CDR3 contains 14 residues. The J segment lost 3 bases and the V segment lost 5 bases, leaving 2 bases of the junction unmatched. The chain's CDR3 is CASSQLAGEETQYF. The CDR3 coding sequence is TGTGCCAGCAGCCAACTAGCGGGAGAAGAGACCCAGTACTTC.

This chain joins TRBV7-9 and TRBJ2-3; unclear D gene. This CDR3 spans 14 amino acids. In germline, CDR1 is SEHNR, CDR2 FQNEAQ (reference sequence). V was clipped by 7 bases and J by 0 bases, with 11 bases between them. In DNA, the CDR3 is TGTGCCAGCACCCTAGTCGGGAGCACAGATACGCAGTATTTT. The encoded protein is CASTLVGSTDTQYF.

The chain carries TRBV7-8 and TRBJ2-1, with 7 bases that match TRBD2. The junction had 10 bases not matched to a gene; V was cut back by 6 bases and J by 5 bases. Germline loops: CDR1 SGHVS, CDR2 FQNEAQ. The CDR3 runs 15 residues. The CDR3 spells CASRPLLAYNNEQFF. CDR3 in DNA: TGTGCCAGCAGACCCTTACTAGCGTACAACAATGAGCAGTTCTTC.

This chain connects TRBV6-2 or TRBV6-3 to TRBJ2-7; no definite D call. Trimming removed 5 bases from V and 6 bases from J, with 20 bases in between. CDR1 and CDR2 from the germline V gene are MNHEY and SVGEGT. CDR3 length: 15 residues. CDR3 amino acids: CASSRGDPWPGEQYF. CDR3 DNA: TGTGCCAGCAGTCGAGGAGACCCTTGGCCGGGCGAGCAGTACTTC.

V is TRBV2 and J is TRBJ2-6; D gene uncertain. Trimming removed 2 bases from V and 1 base from J, with 3 bases in between. Germline loops: CDR1 SNHLY, CDR2 FYNNEI. The length of the CDR3 is 14 residues. The CDR3 is CASSERSGANVLTF. CDR3 nucleotide sequence: TGTGCCAGCAGTGAACGGTCTGGGGCCAACGTCCTGACTTTC.

The chain has TRBV4-1 and TRBJ1-1; a weak D match, TRBD1 (5 bases). This CDR3 is built from 16 residues. The V gene's germline CDR1 is MGHRA and CDR2 YSYEKL. Trimming took 1 base from V and 8 from J, leaving 20 bases between them. For the CDR3, the DNA is TGCGCCAGCAGCCAAGTCCAGGGAGGTACCCTGGCGGAAGCTTTCTTT. It is translated as CASSQVQGGTLAEAFF.